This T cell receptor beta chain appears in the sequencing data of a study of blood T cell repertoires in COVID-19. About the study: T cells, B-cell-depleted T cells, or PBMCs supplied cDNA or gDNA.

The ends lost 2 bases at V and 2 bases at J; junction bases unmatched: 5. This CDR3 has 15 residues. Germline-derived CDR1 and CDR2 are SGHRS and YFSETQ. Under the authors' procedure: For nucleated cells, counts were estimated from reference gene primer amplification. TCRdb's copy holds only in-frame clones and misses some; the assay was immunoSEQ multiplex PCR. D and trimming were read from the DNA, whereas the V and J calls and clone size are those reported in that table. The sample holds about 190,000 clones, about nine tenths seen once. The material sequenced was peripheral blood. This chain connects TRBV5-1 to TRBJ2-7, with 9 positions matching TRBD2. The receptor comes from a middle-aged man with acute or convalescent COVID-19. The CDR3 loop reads CASSFVAGDPYEQYF. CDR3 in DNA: TGCGCCAGCAGCTTCGTAGCGGGGGACCCCTACGAGCAGTACTTC.